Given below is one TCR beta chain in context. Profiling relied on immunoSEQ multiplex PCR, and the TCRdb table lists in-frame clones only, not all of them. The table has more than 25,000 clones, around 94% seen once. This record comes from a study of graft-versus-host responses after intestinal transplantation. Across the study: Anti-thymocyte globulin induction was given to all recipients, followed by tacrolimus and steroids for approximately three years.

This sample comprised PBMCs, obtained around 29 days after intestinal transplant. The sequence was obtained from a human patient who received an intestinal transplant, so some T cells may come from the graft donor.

CDR3 coding DNA: TGTGCCAGCAGCTTAGGGGGCGCCAAAAACATTCAGTACTTC. As protein: CASSLGGAKNIQYF. The chain employs TRBV7-2 and TRBJ2-4; possible D gene TRBD1, 5 bases. CDR1 SGHTA and CDR2 FQGNSA come from the germline V gene. Trimming removed 1 base at V and 1 base at J, with 5 bases between. The CDR3 totals 14 residues.